These T cell receptor beta chains were read from a single sample in a study of read filtering for tumor transcriptome and immune sequencing. TCRdb reprocessed the reads via MiXCR and lists one record per CDR3 protein. In the table there are around 130,000 distinct CDR3 sequences, less than 15% of which are singletons. What was sequenced was a population of CD138-negative cells sorted from bone marrow. The receptors here all came from a donor at least 40 years old with multiple myeloma. CDR3s leave out the opening cysteine and the closing phenylalanine or tryptophan. D genes are given only for firm matches.

ASSSDREEGEKLF	TRBJ1-4	TRBD1	TRBV11-3
ASSSPGQGVYEQF	TRBJ2-1	TRBD1	TRBV7-6
ASTPGDFYGYT	TRBJ1-2	.	TRBV7-9
SVDADRKGYEQY	TRBJ2-7	.	TRBV29-1
ASRSREVSYNEQF	TRBJ2-1	.	TRBV12-3/TRBV12-4
ASTRDAEETQY	TRBJ2-5	.	TRBV6-1
ASGTLSTGGSNQPQH	TRBJ1-5	.	TRBV12-5
ASRAGTSNNQPQH	TRBJ1-5	.	TRBV6-2/TRBV6-3
ASSFKRDTINQPQH	TRBJ1-5	.	TRBV6-5
ASSPVGRNTEAF	TRBJ1-1	.	TRBV12-3/TRBV12-4
SARRGGETGELF	TRBJ2-2	.	TRBV20-1
ASSLAGGGYEQY	TRBJ2-7	.	TRBV12-3/TRBV12-4
ASSSGLMRGYT	TRBJ1-2	.	TRBV11-2
SVGGTSRTSTDTQY	TRBJ2-3	.	TRBV29-1
ASSTWTSGADEQY	TRBJ2-7	TRBD2	TRBV19
ASSRGQGTSPLH	TRBJ1-6	TRBD1	TRBV6-6
ASSLQGDSNQPQH	TRBJ1-5	TRBD1	TRBV7-2
ASSEGQGSNQPQH	TRBJ1-5	TRBD1	TRBV7-9
SAASGTKSQETQY	TRBJ2-5	TRBD2	TRBV29-1
ASSLETGLGNTIY	TRBJ1-3	.	TRBV7-2
SVLSGQGFAGANVLT	TRBJ2-6	TRBD1	TRBV29-1
ASSMQGRNTPLH	TRBJ1-6	.	TRBV5-1
ASSLVGGGRPYEQY	TRBJ2-7	.	TRBV7-2
ASSGTGSGANVLT	TRBJ2-6	.	TRBV9
ASSTGTDTEAF	TRBJ1-1	.	TRBV11-2
ASSLGTSNNEQF	TRBJ2-1	.	TRBV5-8
ASSIQGVGTEAF	TRBJ1-1	.	TRBV19
ASSEGVAGELF	TRBJ2-2	.	TRBV6-1
ASSRAPGGERQPQH	TRBJ1-5	.	TRBV7-6
SVKTGTSAEAF	TRBJ1-1	TRBD1	TRBV29-1
ASSQVYGGSQDTQY	TRBJ2-3	TRBD2	TRBV4-1
SARDGRARANTEAF	TRBJ1-1	.	TRBV20-1
ASSERTSGSPSTDTQY	TRBJ2-3	TRBD2	TRBV4-1
ASSQGTEKNIQY	TRBJ2-4	.	TRBV4-1
SVGGGTEAF	TRBJ1-1	.	TRBV29-1
ASSLFPGMSTDTQY	TRBJ2-3	.	TRBV5-1
ASSPHTEIIYGYT	TRBJ1-2	.	TRBV19
SATGQTGNEQF	TRBJ2-1	.	TRBV20-1
ASSFGDRGQETQY	TRBJ2-5	TRBD1	TRBV27
ASIKGGAKDTGELF	TRBJ2-2	.	TRBV6-5